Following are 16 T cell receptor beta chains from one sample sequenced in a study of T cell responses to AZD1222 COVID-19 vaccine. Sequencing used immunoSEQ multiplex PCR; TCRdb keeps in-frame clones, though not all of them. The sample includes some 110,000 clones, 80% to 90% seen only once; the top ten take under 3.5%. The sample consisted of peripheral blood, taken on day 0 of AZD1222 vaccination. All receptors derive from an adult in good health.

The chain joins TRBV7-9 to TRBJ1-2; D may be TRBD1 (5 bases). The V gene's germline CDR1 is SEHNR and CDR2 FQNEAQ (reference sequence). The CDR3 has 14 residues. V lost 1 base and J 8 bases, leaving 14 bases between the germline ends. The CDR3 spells CASSLDKGTGGYTF. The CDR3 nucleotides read TGTGCCAGCAGCTTAGATAAGGGAACAGGAGGCTACACCTTC.

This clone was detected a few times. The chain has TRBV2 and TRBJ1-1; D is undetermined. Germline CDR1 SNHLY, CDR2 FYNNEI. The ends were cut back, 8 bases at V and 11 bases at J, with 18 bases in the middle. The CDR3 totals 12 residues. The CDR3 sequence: CASRREPTGAFF. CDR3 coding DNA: TGTGCCAGCCGCCGGGAGCCAACCGGGGCTTTCTTT.

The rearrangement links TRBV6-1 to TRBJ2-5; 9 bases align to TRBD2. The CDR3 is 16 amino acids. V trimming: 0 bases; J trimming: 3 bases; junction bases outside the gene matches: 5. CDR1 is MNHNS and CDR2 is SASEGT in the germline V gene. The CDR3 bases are TGTGCCAGCAGTGAAGCCCCGACTAGCGGCGAAGAGACCCAGTACTTC. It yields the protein CASSEAPTSGEETQYF.

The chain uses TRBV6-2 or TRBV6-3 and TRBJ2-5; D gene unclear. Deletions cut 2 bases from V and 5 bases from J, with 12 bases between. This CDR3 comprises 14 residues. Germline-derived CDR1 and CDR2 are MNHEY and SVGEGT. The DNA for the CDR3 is TGTGCCAGCAGTTACAAAATATCGGGCGAGACCCAGTACTTC. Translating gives CASSYKISGETQYF.

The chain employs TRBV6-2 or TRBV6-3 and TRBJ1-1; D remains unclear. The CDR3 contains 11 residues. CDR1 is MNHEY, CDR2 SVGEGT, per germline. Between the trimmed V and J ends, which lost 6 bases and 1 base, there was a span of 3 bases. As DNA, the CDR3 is TGTGCCAGCAGCTGGAACACTGAAGCTTTCTTT. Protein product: CASSWNTEAFF.

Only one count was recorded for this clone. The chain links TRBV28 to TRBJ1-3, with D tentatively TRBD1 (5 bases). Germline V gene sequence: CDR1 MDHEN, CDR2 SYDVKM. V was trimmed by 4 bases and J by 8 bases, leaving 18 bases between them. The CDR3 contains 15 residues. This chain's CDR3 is CASSSPDSLGDTIYF. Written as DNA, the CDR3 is TGTGCCAGCAGTTCCCCCGACAGTTTGGGGGACACCATATATTTT.

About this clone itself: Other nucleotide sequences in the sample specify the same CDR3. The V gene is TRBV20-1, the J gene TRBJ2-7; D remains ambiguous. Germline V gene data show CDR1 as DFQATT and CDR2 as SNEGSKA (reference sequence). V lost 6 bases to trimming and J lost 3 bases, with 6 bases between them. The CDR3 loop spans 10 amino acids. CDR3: CSARSYEQYF. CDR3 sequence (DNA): TGCAGTGCCCGGAGCTACGAGCAGTACTTC.

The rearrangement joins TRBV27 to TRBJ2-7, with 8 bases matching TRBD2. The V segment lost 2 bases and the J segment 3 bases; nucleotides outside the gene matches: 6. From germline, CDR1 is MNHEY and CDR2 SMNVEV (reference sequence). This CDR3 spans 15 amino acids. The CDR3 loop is CASSLIAGPLYEQYF. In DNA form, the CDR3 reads TGTGCCAGCAGTTTAATAGCGGGGCCTCTCTACGAGCAGTACTTC.

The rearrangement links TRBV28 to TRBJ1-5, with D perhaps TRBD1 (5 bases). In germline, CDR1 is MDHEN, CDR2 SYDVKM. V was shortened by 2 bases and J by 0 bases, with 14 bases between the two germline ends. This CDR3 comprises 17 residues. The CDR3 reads CASSLRGTVLSNQPQHF. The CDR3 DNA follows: TGTGCCAGCAGTTTAAGGGGTACAGTTCTTAGCAATCAGCCCCAGCATTTT.

DNA for the CDR3: TGTGCCAGCAGCCCCCAATCGGGACAGGGGTCGGTGAGGGCTTTCTTT. It yields the protein CASSPQSGQGSVRAFF. The gene calls are TRBV28 and TRBJ1-1; 10 bases are a match to TRBD1. The V segment lost 6 bases and the J segment 11 bases; nucleotides outside the gene matches: 18. The germline gives CDR1 MDHEN, CDR2 SYDVKM. The CDR3 is 16 amino acids.

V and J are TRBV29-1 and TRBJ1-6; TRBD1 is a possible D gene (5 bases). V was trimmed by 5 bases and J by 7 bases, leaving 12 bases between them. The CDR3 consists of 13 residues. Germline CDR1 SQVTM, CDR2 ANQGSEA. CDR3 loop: CSVRDPGNSPLHF. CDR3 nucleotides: TGCAGCGTTCGGGACCCGGGGAATTCACCCCTCCACTTT.

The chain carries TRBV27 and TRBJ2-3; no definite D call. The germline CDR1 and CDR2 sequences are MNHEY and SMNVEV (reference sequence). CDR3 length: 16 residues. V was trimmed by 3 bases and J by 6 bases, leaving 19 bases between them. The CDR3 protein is CASSFSLLKTGDTQYF. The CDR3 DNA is TGTGCCAGCAGTTTTTCTCTATTAAAAACTGGGGATACGCAGTATTTT.

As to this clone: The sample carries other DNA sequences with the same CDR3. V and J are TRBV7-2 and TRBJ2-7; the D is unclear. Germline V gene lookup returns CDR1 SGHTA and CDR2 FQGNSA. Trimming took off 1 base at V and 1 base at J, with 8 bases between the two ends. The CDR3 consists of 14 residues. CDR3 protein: CASSLVGGSYEQYF. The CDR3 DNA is TGTGCCAGCAGCTTAGTTGGCGGATCCTACGAGCAGTACTTC.

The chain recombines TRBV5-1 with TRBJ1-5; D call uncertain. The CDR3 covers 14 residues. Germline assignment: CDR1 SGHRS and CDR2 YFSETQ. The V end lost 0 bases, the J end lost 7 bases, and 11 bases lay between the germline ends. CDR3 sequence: CASSLDPGGQPQHF. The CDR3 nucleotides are TGCGCCAGCAGCTTGGACCCGGGAGGGCAGCCCCAGCATTTT.

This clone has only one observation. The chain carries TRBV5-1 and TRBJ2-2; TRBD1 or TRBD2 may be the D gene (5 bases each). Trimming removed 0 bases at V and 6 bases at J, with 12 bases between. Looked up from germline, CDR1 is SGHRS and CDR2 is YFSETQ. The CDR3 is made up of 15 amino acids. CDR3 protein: CASSLGGSVAGELFF. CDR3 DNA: TGCGCCAGCAGCTTGGGGGGGTCCGTGGCCGGGGAGCTGTTTTTT.

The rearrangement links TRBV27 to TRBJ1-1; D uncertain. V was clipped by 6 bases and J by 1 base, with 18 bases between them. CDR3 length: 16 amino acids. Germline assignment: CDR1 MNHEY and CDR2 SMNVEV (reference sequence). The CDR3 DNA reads TGTGCCAGCAGACAATATTGGTCTGACACGAACACTGAAGCTTTCTTT. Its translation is CASRQYWSDTNTEAFF.